Listed here is a single T cell receptor (beta chain). This sample was included in a study of tumor-infiltrating lymphocytes in primary liver carcinoma. CDR1 and CDR2 from the germline V gene are SGHRS and YFSETQ. Trimming took off 0 bases at V and 10 bases at J, with 17 bases between the two ends. The CDR3 length is 15 residues. Using a constant-region primer together with ProtoScript II reverse transcriptase, TCR beta cDNA was made from 450 to 600 ng of total RNA. Amplification in three nested multiplex PCR rounds with slightly modified ARM-PCR gave rise to TCR beta libraries. TRBV1-TRBV30 forward and Cbeta reverse primers drove the first two approximately 10-cycle rounds. Each CDR3 protein gets one entry after TCRdb re-called the multiplex PCR reads with MiXCR. This sample carries about 300,000 distinct CDR3 sequences, more than 55% of them seen once, and the ten largest clones take 9%. The study extracted blood RNA from unsorted whole blood and also extracted germline DNA.

The specimen was peripheral blood. The rearrangement links TRBV5-1 to TRBJ2-1, with D perhaps given as TRBD1 or TRBD2 (5 bases each). The TCR comes from a middle-aged man with primary liver carcinoma and hepatitis B virus infection. CDR3 loop: CASSLAQGGGFEQFF. CDR3 in DNA: TGCGCCAGCAGCTTGGCGCAGGGCGGAGGCTTCGAGCAGTTCTTC. Full variable domain (missing parts from reference TRBV5-1 and TRBJ2-1): KAGVTQTPRYLIKTRGQQVTLSCSPISGHRSVSWYQQTPGQGLQFLFEYFSETQRNKGNFPGRFSGRQFSNSRSEMNVSTLELGDSALYLCASSLAQGGGFEQFFGPGTRLTVL.